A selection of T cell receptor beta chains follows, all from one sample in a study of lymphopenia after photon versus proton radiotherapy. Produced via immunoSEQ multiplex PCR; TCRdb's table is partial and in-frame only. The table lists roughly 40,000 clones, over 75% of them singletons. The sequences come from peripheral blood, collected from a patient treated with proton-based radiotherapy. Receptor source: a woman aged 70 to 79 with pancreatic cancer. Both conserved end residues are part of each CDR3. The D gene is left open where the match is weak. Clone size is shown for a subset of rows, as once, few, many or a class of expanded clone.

CDR3aa: CASKAGDQPQHF
CDR3nt: TGTGCCAGTAAAGCGGGGGACCAGCCCCAGCATTTT
j_gene: TRBJ1-5
d_gene: -
v_gene: TRBV19
abundance: -

CDR3aa: CASSPDSEDNEQFF
CDR3nt: TGTGCCAGCAGCCCCGACAGCGAGGACAATGAGCAGTTCTTC
j_gene: TRBJ2-1
d_gene: -
v_gene: TRBV9
abundance: -

CDR3aa: CASSLGDYYEQYF
CDR3nt: TGTGCCAGCAGCTTAGGGGACTACTACGAGCAGTACTTC
j_gene: TRBJ2-7
d_gene: TRBD2
v_gene: TRBV7-9
abundance: -

CDR3aa: CSTDRGETQYF
CDR3nt: TGCAGCACTGACAGGGGTGAGACCCAGTACTTC
j_gene: TRBJ2-5
d_gene: TRBD1
v_gene: TRBV29-1
abundance: -

CDR3aa: CSAGQGYEQYF
CDR3nt: TGCAGTGCGGGACAGGGTTACGAGCAGTACTTC
j_gene: TRBJ2-7
d_gene: TRBD1
v_gene: TRBV20-1
abundance: -

CDR3aa: CASSQTRNSYNSPLHF
CDR3nt: TGCGCCAGCAGCCAGACCCGGAACTCCTATAATTCACCCCTCCACTTT
j_gene: TRBJ1-6
d_gene: -
v_gene: TRBV4-3
abundance: -

CDR3aa: CASSRGGDTEAFF
CDR3nt: TGTGCCAGCAGCCGTGGGGGGGACACTGAAGCTTTCTTT
j_gene: TRBJ1-1
d_gene: -
v_gene: TRBV7-3
abundance: -

CDR3aa: CASSRLAGHTDTQYF
CDR3nt: TGTGCCAGCAGCAGACTAGCGGGACACACAGATACGCAGTATTTT
j_gene: TRBJ2-3
d_gene: TRBD2
v_gene: TRBV7-2
abundance: once

CDR3aa: CASSLRAGSYEQYF
CDR3nt: TGTGCCAGCAGTTTAAGGGCCGGCTCCTACGAGCAGTACTTC
j_gene: TRBJ2-7
d_gene: -
v_gene: TRBV28
abundance: -

CDR3aa: CASSLLGAVGGYTF
CDR3nt: TGTGCCAGCAGTTTATTGGGGGCTGTTGGTGGCTACACCTTC
j_gene: TRBJ1-2
d_gene: -
v_gene: TRBV28
abundance: few

CDR3aa: CASSVDSSLRDRGLGEETQYF
CDR3nt: TGTGCCAGCAGCGTAGATTCAAGCCTCCGGGACAGGGGATTGGGCGAAGAGACCCAGTACTTC
j_gene: TRBJ2-5
d_gene: TRBD1
v_gene: TRBV9
abundance: -

CDR3aa: CASSLANTEAFF
CDR3nt: TGTGCCAGCAGCTTAGCGAACACTGAAGCTTTCTTT
j_gene: TRBJ1-1
d_gene: -
v_gene: TRBV11-2
abundance: -

CDR3aa: CASSVGGAGGGSQPQHF
CDR3nt: TGTGCCAGCAGCGTCGGCGGGGCAGGCGGGGGCTCTCAGCCCCAGCATTTT
j_gene: TRBJ1-5
d_gene: -
v_gene: TRBV9
abundance: -

CDR3aa: CASSLGSATGRRTGELFF
CDR3nt: TGTGCCAGCAGCTTAGGGTCCGCGACAGGGAGAAGGACCGGGGAGCTGTTTTTT
j_gene: TRBJ2-2
d_gene: TRBD1
v_gene: TRBV7-6
abundance: -

CDR3aa: CASSIRVKGSPLHF
CDR3nt: TGTGCCAGCAGCATCAGGGTCAAGGGTTCACCCCTCCACTTT
j_gene: TRBJ1-6
d_gene: -
v_gene: TRBV6-5
abundance: few

CDR3aa: CASRSLAELNRGEFF
CDR3nt: TGTGCCAGCAGATCTCTAGCGGAGTTAAATCGAGGGGAGTTCTTC
j_gene: TRBJ2-1
d_gene: TRBD2
v_gene: TRBV6-5
abundance: -

CDR3aa: CASSLDPGQGGYTF
CDR3nt: TGTGCCAGCAGCTTAGACCCAGGGCAGGGTGGCTACACCTTC
j_gene: TRBJ1-2
d_gene: -
v_gene: TRBV7-9
abundance: -

CDR3aa: CAWIKGGNEQFF
CDR3nt: TGTGCCTGGATCAAAGGTGGGAATGAGCAGTTCTTC
j_gene: TRBJ2-1
d_gene: -
v_gene: TRBV30
abundance: -

CDR3aa: CATSNVLHTDTQYF
CDR3nt: TGTGCCACCAGCAATGTGTTACACACAGATACGCAGTATTTT
j_gene: TRBJ2-3
d_gene: -
v_gene: TRBV15
abundance: -

CDR3aa: CAALTTGSSYEQYF
CDR3nt: TGTGCCGCCCTAACGACAGGGAGCTCCTACGAGCAGTACTTC
j_gene: TRBJ2-7
d_gene: TRBD1
v_gene: TRBV6-5
abundance: -

CDR3aa: CASSQDRVPRGVGSKGYTF
CDR3nt: TGCGCCAGCAGCCAAGATAGGGTCCCTCGAGGGGTCGGCTCGAAGGGCTACACCTTC
j_gene: TRBJ1-2
d_gene: -
v_gene: TRBV4-1
abundance: -

CDR3aa: CSARDEKLFF
CDR3nt: TGCAGTGCAAGAGATGAAAAACTGTTTTTT
j_gene: TRBJ1-4
d_gene: -
v_gene: TRBV20-1
abundance: -

CDR3aa: CASSYRDSSYEQYF
CDR3nt: TGTGCCAGCAGCTATAGGGACAGCTCCTACGAGCAGTACTTC
j_gene: TRBJ2-7
d_gene: TRBD1
v_gene: TRBV7-8
abundance: -

CDR3aa: CASSTGSSYEQYF
CDR3nt: TGTGCCAGTAGTACAGGAAGCTCCTACGAGCAGTACTTC
j_gene: TRBJ2-7
d_gene: -
v_gene: TRBV19
abundance: -

CDR3aa: CASSLSDWGGYTF
CDR3nt: TGTGCCAGCAGCCTGTCCGACTGGGGTGGCTACACCTTC
j_gene: TRBJ1-2
d_gene: -
v_gene: TRBV14
abundance: -

CDR3aa: CASRLGQGNTGELFF
CDR3nt: TGTGCCAGCAGGCTGGGACAGGGGAACACCGGGGAGCTGTTTTTT
j_gene: TRBJ2-2
d_gene: TRBD1
v_gene: TRBV28
abundance: -

CDR3aa: CASSFPIFPDRPDQPQHF
CDR3nt: TGTGCCAGCAGTTTCCCTATATTCCCGGACAGGCCCGATCAGCCCCAGCATTTT
j_gene: TRBJ1-5
d_gene: TRBD1
v_gene: TRBV28
abundance: -

CDR3aa: CASSLGDTARDTQYF
CDR3nt: TGTGCCAGCAGCTTAGGGGACACCGCCAGAGATACGCAGTATTTT
j_gene: TRBJ2-3
d_gene: -
v_gene: TRBV7-9
abundance: -

CDR3aa: CASSLRVGSGSYNEQFF
CDR3nt: TGTGCCAGCAGCTTAAGGGTCGGGTCGGGCTCCTACAATGAGCAGTTCTTC
j_gene: TRBJ2-1
d_gene: -
v_gene: TRBV7-9
abundance: -

CDR3aa: CASSRGTGELFF
CDR3nt: TGTGCCAGCAGTCGGGGCACCGGGGAGCTGTTTTTT
j_gene: TRBJ2-2
d_gene: -
v_gene: TRBV6-4
abundance: once

CDR3aa: CASSLGRAGMIGEKLFF
CDR3nt: TGTGCCAGCAGCTTAGGAAGGGCAGGGATGATTGGTGAAAAACTGTTTTTT
j_gene: TRBJ1-4
d_gene: -
v_gene: TRBV7-9
abundance: -

CDR3aa: CASTLGGGGYGYTF
CDR3nt: TGTGCCAGCACCCTAGGCGGTGGCGGCTATGGCTACACCTTC
j_gene: TRBJ1-2
d_gene: -
v_gene: TRBV28
abundance: few

CDR3aa: CASSIDQDEYNEQFF
CDR3nt: TGTGCCAGTAGTATAGATCAAGACGAGTACAATGAGCAGTTCTTC
j_gene: TRBJ2-1
d_gene: -
v_gene: TRBV19
abundance: once

CDR3aa: CAGAVRVNTEAFF
CDR3nt: TGTGCCGGGGCCGTTCGGGTGAACACTGAAGCTTTCTTT
j_gene: TRBJ1-1
d_gene: -
v_gene: TRBV2
abundance: once

CDR3aa: CAWSRGWGTEAFF
CDR3nt: TGTGCCTGGAGTAGGGGGTGGGGCACTGAAGCTTTCTTT
j_gene: TRBJ1-1
d_gene: -
v_gene: TRBV30
abundance: -

CDR3aa: CASSLVGGPYEQYF
CDR3nt: TGTGCCAGCAGCTTAGTAGGGGGCCCCTACGAGCAGTACTTC
j_gene: TRBJ2-7
d_gene: TRBD1
v_gene: TRBV7-2
abundance: -

CDR3aa: CASSLSRGMNTEAFF
CDR3nt: TGTGCCAGCAGCTTATCGCGGGGGATGAACACTGAAGCTTTCTTT
j_gene: TRBJ1-1
d_gene: -
v_gene: TRBV2
abundance: -

CDR3aa: CATGTSETQYF
CDR3nt: TGTGCCACCGGGACAAGCGAGACCCAGTACTTC
j_gene: TRBJ2-5
d_gene: -
v_gene: TRBV27
abundance: -

CDR3aa: CASSIGQIYGYTF
CDR3nt: TGTGCCAGTAGTATTGGGCAAATCTATGGCTACACCTTC
j_gene: TRBJ1-2
d_gene: -
v_gene: TRBV19
abundance: -

CDR3aa: CASRHGDTVNEQYF
CDR3nt: TGTGCCAGCAGACATGGGGACACCGTGAATGAGCAGTACTTC
j_gene: TRBJ2-7
d_gene: -
v_gene: TRBV6-6
abundance: -

CDR3aa: CASGERSSTDTQYF
CDR3nt: TGTGCCAGCGGAGAAAGGTCCAGCACAGATACGCAGTATTTT
j_gene: TRBJ2-3
d_gene: -
v_gene: TRBV6-1
abundance: -

CDR3aa: CASSLGTSGYNEQFF
CDR3nt: TGTGCCAGCAGCTTAGGGACTAGCGGATACAATGAGCAGTTCTTC
j_gene: TRBJ2-1
d_gene: TRBD2
v_gene: TRBV5-5
abundance: -